The present entry profiles one T cell receptor beta chain with its context. This clonotype was detected ten times or more. It lacks a known antigen. It has no much larger one-base neighbor in the sample; base qualities were not kept. The sample belongs to a study of T-cell reconstitution after alpha-beta-depleted transplantation in children listed by TCRdb under 2016. Background on the whole study: The study quantitatively tracked T-cell immune reconstitution after TCRalphabeta/CD19-depleted allogeneic hematopoietic cell transplantation in children using TCR repertoire profiling. Broader findings and caveats from the paper: About two months after transplant, the apparently early recovery of alphabetaT-cell counts reportedly depended on just several hundred clones that had expanded rapidly and came from non-depleted graft cells. Over subsequent months, a decline in hyperexpanded clone frequencies was noted, and after one year, T-cell counts and TCRbeta diversity were mostly ascribed to newly produced T cells. In some patients, high TCRbeta diversity at day 60 was attributed to recipient T cells and intrathymic progenitors that had survived conditioning.

Taken with the paper, the label for treatment or condition translates to: allogeneic hematopoietic cell transplantation with graft depleted of TCRalphabeta T cells and CD19 B cells. TCRalphabeta/CD19-depleted allogeneic hematopoietic cell grafts were given to the transplant recipients, all of whom were children. The library came from PCR. TCRdb names Illumina HiSeq 2500 as the instrument used. Molecular barcoding was employed in the preparation of TCR libraries, with unique molecular identifiers being used to normalize TCRbeta repertoire quantification. TCRdb itself trimmed the public reads at Q25 with fastp, ran MiXCR and retained productive beta chains. Rows with one shared CDR3 protein collapse into an entry with the most common genes and DNA. The sample data list just under 250,000 distinct CDR3 sequences, and roughly 25% of these were observed just once. The top ten clonotypes cover roughly 2.5% of the sample.

Trimming removed 4 bases from V and 3 bases from J; the gene matches leave 5 bases unexplained. The CDR3 spans 15 residues, from the cysteine through the phenylalanine. Kept here is only the CDR3 DNA, which spans 45 bases and is read in frame from base 1. CDR1 and CDR2, looked up from the germline V gene, are SGHDN and FVKESK. The specimen comprised PBMCs, sampled before TCRalphabeta/CD19-depleted stem cell transplant. This chain is built from TRBV14 and TRBJ2-7, with TRBD2 identical over 11 junction bases. This sequence was found in a girl aged 2 to 9 with Fanconi anemia, due to receive a stem cell transplant. The CDR3: CASSRGTSGRYEQYF. The sequenced DNA: TGTGCCAGCAGCCGAGGGACTAGCGGCCGCTACGAGCAGTACTTC.